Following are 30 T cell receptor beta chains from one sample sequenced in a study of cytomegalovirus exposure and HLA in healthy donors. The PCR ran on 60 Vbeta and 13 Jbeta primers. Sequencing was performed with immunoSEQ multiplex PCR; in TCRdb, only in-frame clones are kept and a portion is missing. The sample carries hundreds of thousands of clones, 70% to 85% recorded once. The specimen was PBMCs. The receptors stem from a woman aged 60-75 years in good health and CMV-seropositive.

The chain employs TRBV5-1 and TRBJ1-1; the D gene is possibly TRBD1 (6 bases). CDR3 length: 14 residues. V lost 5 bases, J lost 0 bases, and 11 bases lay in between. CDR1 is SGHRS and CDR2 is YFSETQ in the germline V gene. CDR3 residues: CASSPGTMNTEAFF. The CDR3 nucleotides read TGCGCCAGCAGTCCCGGGACAATGAACACTGAAGCTTTCTTT. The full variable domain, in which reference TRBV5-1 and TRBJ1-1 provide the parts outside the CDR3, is KAGVTQTPRYLIKTRGQQVTLSCSPISGHRSVSWYQQTPGQGLQFLFEYFSETQRNKGNFPGRFSGRQFSNSRSEMNVSTLELGDSALYLCASSPGTMNTEAFFGQGTRLTVV.

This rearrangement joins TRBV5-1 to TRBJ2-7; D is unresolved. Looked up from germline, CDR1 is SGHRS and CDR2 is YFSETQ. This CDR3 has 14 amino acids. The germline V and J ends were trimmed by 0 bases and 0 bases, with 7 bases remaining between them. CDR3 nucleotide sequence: TGCGCCAGCAGCTTGGTTGACTCCTCCTACGAGCAGTACTTC. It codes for CASSLVDSSYEQYF.

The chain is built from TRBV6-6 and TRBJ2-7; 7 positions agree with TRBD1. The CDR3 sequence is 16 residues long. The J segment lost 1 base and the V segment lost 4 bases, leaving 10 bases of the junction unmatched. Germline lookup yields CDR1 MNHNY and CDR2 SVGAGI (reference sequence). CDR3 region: CASSSPRGQVSYEQYF. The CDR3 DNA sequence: TGTGCCAGCAGTTCCCCTCGCGGACAGGTATCCTACGAGCAGTACTTC.

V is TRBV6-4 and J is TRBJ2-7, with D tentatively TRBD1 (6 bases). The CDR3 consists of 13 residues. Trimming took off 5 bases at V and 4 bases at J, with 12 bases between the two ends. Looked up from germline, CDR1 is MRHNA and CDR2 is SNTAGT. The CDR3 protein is CASSREQGYEQYF. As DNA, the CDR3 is TGTGCCAGCAGTAGAGAACAGGGATACGAGCAGTACTTC.

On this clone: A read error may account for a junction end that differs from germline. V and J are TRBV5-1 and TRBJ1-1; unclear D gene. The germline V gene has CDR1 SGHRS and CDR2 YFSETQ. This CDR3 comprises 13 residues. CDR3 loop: CASSLSLNSEAFF. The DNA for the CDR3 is TGCGCCAGCAGCTTGAGTCTGAACAGTGAAGCTTTCTTT.

The DNA for the CDR3 is TGTGCCAGCAGTGGGGACAGCAACTATGGCTACACCTTC. Its protein is CASSGDSNYGYTF. The chain employs TRBV2 and TRBJ1-2; 7 positions agree with TRBD1. This CDR3 is built from 13 residues. The V gene's germline CDR1 is SNHLY and CDR2 FYNNEI. The junction had 1 base not matched to a gene; V was cut back by 4 bases and J by 2 bases.

The CDR3 here is CASSLVQGTGGPQYF. Written as DNA, the CDR3 is TGTGCCAGCAGCTTGGTTCAGGGGACAGGGGGGCCGCAGTACTTC. This chain joins TRBV5-6 and TRBJ2-7; 11 nucleotides match TRBD1. The V segment lost 0 bases and the J segment 9 bases; nucleotides outside the gene matches: 8. The length of the CDR3 is 15 residues. Germline V gene data show CDR1 as SGHDT and CDR2 as YYEEEE.

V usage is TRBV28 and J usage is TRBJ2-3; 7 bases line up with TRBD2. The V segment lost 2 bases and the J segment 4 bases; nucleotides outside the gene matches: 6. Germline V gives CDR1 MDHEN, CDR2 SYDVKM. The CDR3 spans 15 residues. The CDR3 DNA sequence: TGTGCCAGCAGTTTAGTGGCGGGAGCGGCAGATACGCAGTATTTT. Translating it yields CASSLVAGAADTQYF.

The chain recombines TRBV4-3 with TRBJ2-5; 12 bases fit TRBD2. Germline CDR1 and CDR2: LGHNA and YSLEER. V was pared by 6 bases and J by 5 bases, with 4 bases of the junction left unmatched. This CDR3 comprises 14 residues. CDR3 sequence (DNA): TGCGCCAGCAGACGTGGACTAGCGGGGGAGACCCAGTACTTC. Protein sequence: CASRRGLAGETQYF.

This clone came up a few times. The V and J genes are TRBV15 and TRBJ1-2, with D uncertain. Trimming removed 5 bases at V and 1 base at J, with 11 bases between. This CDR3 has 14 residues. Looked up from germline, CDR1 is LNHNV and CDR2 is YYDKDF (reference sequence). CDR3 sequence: CATSEGHLNYGYTF. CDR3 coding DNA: TGTGCCACCAGCGAGGGCCACCTTAACTATGGCTACACCTTC.

The CDR3 sequence is CASSQEVGGRNTIYF. In DNA, the CDR3 is TGTGCCAGCAGCCAAGAAGTAGGGGGCAGAAACACCATATATTTT. This rearrangement joins TRBV4-2 to TRBJ1-3; 7 positions agree with TRBD1. Germline CDR1 is LGHNA and CDR2 is YNFKEQ. This CDR3 is built from 15 residues. V shed 0 bases, J shed 5 bases, and the junction held 4 bases outside the gene matches.

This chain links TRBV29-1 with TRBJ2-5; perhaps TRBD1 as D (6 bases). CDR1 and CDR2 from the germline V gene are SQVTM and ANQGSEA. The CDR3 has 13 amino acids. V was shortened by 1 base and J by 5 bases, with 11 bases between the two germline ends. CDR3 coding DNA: TGCAGCGTTGAAGTTGGGGGCGCCGAGACCCAGTACTTC. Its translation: CSVEVGGAETQYF.

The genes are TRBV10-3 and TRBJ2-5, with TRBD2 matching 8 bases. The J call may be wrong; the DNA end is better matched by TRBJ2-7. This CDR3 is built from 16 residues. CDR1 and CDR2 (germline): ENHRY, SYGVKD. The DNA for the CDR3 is TGTGCCATCAGTGCCTCGGGGGGGCGGCTCGCCTACGAGCAGTACTTC. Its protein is CAISASGGRLAYEQYF.

The CDR3 coding sequence is TGCGCCAGCAGCCCCGACAGGGCACCTGGCTACACCTTC. Residues: CASSPDRAPGYTF. V usage is TRBV5-1 and J usage is TRBJ1-2; TRBD1 matches 7 bases. The V gene end was trimmed by 4 bases and the J gene end by 7 bases; junction bases not matched to a gene: 7. Germline V gene sequence: CDR1 SGHRS, CDR2 YFSETQ. This CDR3 region has 13 residues.

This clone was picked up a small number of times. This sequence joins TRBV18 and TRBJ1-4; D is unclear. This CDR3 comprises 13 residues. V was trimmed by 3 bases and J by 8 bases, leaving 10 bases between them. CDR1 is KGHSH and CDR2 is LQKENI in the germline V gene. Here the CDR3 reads CASSPAGGEKLFF. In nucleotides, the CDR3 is TGTGCCAGCTCACCGGCGGGAGGGGAAAAACTGTTTTTT.

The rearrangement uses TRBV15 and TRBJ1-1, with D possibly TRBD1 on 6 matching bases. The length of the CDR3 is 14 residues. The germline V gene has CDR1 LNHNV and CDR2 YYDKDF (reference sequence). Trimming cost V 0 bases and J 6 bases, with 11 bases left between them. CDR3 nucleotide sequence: TGTGCCACCAGCAGAGACAGGGGTCGAGCTGAAGCTTTCTTT. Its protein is CATSRDRGRAEAFF. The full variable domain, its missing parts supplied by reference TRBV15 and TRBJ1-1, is DAMVIQNPRYQVTQFGKPVTLSCSQTLNHNVMYWYQQKSSQAPKLLFHYYDKDFNNEADTPDNFQSRRPNTSFCFLDIRSPGLGDTAMYLCATSRDRGRAEAFFGQGTRLTVV.

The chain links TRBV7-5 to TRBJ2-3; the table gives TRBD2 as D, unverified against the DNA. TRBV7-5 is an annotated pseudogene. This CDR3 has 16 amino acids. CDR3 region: CVRSLGLAASTDTQYF. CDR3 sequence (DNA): TGTGTCAGAAGCTTGGGACTAGCGGCTAGCACAGATACGCAGTATTTT.

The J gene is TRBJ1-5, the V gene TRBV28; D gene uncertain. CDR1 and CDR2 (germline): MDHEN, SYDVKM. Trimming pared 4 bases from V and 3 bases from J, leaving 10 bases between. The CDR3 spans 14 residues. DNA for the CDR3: TGTGCCAGCAGTTATATCGGGGACAATCAGCCCCAGCATTTT. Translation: CASSYIGDNQPQHF.

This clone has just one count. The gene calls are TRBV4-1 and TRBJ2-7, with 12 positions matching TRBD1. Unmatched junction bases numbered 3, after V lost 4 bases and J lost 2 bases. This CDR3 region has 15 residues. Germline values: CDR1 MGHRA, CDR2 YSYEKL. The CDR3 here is CASSLRDRGPYEQYF. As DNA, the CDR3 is TGCGCCAGCAGCCTCCGGGACAGGGGGCCCTACGAGCAGTACTTC.

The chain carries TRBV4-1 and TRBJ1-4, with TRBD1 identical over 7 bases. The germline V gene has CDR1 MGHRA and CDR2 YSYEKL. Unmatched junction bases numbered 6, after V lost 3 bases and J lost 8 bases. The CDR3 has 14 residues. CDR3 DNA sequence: TGCGCCAGCAGCCAGACAGGGCGTAAGGAAAAACTGTTTTTT. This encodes CASSQTGRKEKLFF.

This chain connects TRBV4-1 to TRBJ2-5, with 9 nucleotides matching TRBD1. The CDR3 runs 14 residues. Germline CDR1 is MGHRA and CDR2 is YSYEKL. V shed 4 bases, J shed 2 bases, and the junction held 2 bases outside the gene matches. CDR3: CASSLGQGQETQYF. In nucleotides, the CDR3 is TGCGCCAGCAGCCTCGGACAGGGGCAAGAGACCCAGTACTTC.

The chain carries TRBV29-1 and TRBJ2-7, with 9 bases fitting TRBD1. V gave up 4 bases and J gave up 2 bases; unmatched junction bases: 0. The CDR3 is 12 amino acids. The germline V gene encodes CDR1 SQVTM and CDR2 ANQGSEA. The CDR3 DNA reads TGCAGCGTTGGACAGGGGGCCTACGAGCAGTACTTC. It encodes CSVGQGAYEQYF.

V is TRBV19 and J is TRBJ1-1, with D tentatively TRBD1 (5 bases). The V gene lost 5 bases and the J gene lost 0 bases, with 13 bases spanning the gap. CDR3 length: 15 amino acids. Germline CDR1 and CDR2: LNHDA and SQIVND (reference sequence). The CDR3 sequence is CASSPRTFMNTEAFF. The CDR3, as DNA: TGTGCCAGTAGTCCGCGGACATTCATGAACACTGAAGCTTTCTTT. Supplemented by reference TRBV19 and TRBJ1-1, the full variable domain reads DGGITQSPKYLFRKEGQNVTLSCEQNLNHDAMYWYRQDPGQGLRLIYYSQIVNDFQKGDIAEGYSVSREKKESFPLTVTSAQKNPTAFYLCASSPRTFMNTEAFFGQGTRLTVV.

The CDR3 sequence is CASSKAPEDEETQYF. The CDR3 DNA sequence: TGTGCCAGCAGCAAAGCGCCCGAGGATGAGGAGACCCAGTACTTC. The V gene is TRBV21-1, the J gene TRBJ2-5; TRBD2 reflects the table's D call only, with no check against the DNA. TRBV21-1 is listed as a pseudogene. The CDR3 length is 15 residues.

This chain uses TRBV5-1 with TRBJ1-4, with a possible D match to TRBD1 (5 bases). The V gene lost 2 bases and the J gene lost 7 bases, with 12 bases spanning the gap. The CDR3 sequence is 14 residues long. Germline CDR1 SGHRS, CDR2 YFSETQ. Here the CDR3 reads CASSFRLGGEKLFF. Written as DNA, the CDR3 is TGCGCCAGCAGCTTTCGCCTCGGGGGTGAAAAACTGTTTTTT. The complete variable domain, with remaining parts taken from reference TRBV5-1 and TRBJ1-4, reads KAGVTQTPRYLIKTRGQQVTLSCSPISGHRSVSWYQQTPGQGLQFLFEYFSETQRNKGNFPGRFSGRQFSNSRSEMNVSTLELGDSALYLCASSFRLGGEKLFFGSGTQLSVL.

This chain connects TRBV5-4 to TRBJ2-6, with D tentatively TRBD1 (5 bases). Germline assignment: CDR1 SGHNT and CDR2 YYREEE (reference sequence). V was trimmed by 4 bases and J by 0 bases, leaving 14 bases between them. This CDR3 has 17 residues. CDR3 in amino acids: CASSPLGRTSGANVLTF. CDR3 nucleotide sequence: TGTGCCAGCAGCCCCCTGGGGCGGACCTCTGGGGCCAACGTCCTGACTTTC.

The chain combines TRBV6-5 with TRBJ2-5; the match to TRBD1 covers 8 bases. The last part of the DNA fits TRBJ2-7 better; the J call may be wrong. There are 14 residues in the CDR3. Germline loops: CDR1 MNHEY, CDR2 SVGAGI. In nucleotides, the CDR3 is TGTGCCAGCAGTATAAGGACAGGGCTCGACGAGCAGTACTTC. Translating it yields CASSIRTGLDEQYF.

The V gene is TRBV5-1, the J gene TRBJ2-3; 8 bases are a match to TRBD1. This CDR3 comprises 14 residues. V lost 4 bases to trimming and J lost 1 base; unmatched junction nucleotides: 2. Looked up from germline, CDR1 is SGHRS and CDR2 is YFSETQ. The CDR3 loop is CASSQGQGTDTQYF. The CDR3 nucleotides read TGCGCCAGCAGCCAGGGACAGGGCACAGATACGCAGTATTTT.

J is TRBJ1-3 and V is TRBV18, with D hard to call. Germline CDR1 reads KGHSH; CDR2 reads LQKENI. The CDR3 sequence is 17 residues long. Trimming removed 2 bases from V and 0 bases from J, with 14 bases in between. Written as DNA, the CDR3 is TGTGCCAGCTCACCATGGCAGATCAATTTCTCTGGAAACACCATATATTTT. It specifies CASSPWQINFSGNTIYF.

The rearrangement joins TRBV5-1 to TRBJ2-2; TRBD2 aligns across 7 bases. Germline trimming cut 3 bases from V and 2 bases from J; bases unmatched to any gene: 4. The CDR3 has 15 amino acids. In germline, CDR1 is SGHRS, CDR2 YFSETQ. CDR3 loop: CASSWGLQNTGELFF. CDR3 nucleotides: TGCGCCAGCAGCTGGGGACTACAAAACACCGGGGAGCTGTTTTTT.